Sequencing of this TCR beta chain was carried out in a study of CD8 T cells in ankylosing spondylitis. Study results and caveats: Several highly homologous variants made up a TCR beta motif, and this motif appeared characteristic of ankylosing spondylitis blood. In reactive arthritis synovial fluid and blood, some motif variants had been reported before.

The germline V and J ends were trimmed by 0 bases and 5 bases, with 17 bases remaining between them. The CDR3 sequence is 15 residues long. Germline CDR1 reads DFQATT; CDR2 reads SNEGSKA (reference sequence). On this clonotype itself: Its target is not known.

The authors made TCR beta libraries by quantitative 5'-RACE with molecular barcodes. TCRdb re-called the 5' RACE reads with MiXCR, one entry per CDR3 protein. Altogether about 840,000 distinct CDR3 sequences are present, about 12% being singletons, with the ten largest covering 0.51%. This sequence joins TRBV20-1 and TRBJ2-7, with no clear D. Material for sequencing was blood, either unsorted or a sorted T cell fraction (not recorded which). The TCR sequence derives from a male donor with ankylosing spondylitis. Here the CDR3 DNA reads TGCAGTGCTAGAGATCAAAGCCCTAAAATGGACGAGCAGTACTTC. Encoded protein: CSARDQSPKMDEQYF.